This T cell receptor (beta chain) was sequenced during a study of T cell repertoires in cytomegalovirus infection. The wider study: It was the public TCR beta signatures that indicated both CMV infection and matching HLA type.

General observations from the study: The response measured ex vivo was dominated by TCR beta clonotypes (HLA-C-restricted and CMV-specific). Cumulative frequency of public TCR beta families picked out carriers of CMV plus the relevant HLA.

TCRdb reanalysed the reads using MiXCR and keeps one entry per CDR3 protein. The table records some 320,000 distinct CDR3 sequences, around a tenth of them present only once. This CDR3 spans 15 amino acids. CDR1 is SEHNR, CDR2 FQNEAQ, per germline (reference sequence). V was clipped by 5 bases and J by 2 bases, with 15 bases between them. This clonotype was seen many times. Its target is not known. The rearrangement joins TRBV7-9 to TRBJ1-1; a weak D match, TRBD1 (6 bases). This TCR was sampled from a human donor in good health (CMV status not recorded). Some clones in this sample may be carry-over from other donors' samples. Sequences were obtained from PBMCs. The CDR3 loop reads CASSPPGQHNTEAFF. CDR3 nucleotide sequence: TGTGCCAGCAGCCCACCGGGACAACATAACACTGAAGCTTTCTTT.